The 4 T cell receptor beta chains listed next were all sequenced from one sample in a study of graft-versus-host responses after intestinal transplantation. Antigens for these TCRs are unknown. TCRdb's copy holds only in-frame clones and misses some; the assay was immunoSEQ multiplex PCR. In the table there are about 130,000 clones, around 90% of which are singletons. The source material was unstimulated CD4+ T cells sorted from spleen or lymph node cells, sampled before intestinal transplant. Receptors originate from a human donor who received an intestinal transplant.

CDR3 sequence reads: CASSPQGALGNTIYF. The CDR3, as DNA: TGTGCCAGCTCACCACAGGGGGCGCTTGGAAACACCATATATTTT. The V gene is TRBV18, the J gene TRBJ1-3, with 7 bases matching TRBD1. V shed 1 base and J 3 bases; nucleotides not matched to a gene: 3. Germline-derived CDR1 and CDR2 are KGHSH and LQKENI. The CDR3 totals 15 residues. The entire variable domain, with the rest obtained from reference TRBV18 and TRBJ1-3, is as follows: NAGVMQNPRHLVRRRGQEARLRCSPMKGHSHVYWYRQLPEEGLKFMVYLQKENIIDESGMPKERFSAEFPKEGPSILRIQQVVRGDSAAYFCASSPQGALGNTIYFGEGSWLTVV.

The V call is TRBV28, the J call TRBJ1-3; TRBD1 aligns across 7 bases. The CDR3 is 14 residues long. V lost 7 bases and J lost 7; bases outside the gene matches: 10. Germline CDR1 is MDHEN and CDR2 is SYDVKM. The CDR3 DNA is TGTGCCAGCACCCCGACAGGGCAAGAGAACACCATATATTTT. It codes for CASTPTGQENTIYF.

About this clone: At one end, the junction sequence differs from germline, possibly due to a read error. This chain connects TRBV6-5 to TRBJ2-7, with a possible D match to TRBD1 (5 bases). The CDR3 has 14 amino acids. Germline values: CDR1 MNHEY, CDR2 SVGAGI. The CDR3 DNA is TGTGCCAGTCACCCCCAGGGTATAAACTACGGGCAGTACTTC. Protein product: CASHPQGINYGQYF.

This sequence joins TRBV5-4 and TRBJ1-3; TRBD1 matches at 9 bases. The CDR3 contains 16 residues. V lost 3 bases and J lost 6; bases outside the gene matches: 10. Germline values: CDR1 SGHNT, CDR2 YYREEE (reference sequence). The CDR3 here is CASSSGTGKNPNTIYF. The CDR3 bases are TGTGCCAGCAGCTCCGGGACAGGGAAAAATCCAAACACCATATATTTT.